This T cell receptor (beta chain) was found in a study of spatial heterogeneity in lung cancer. Study details: Alpha-chain sequences were consistently detected less often than beta-chain sequences. More than 8.5 raw reads, on average, carried each unique TCR and UMI combination. Whole-study results and caveats: Tumor mutation count correlated with how many alpha and beta TCRs expanded intratumorally.

Germline CDR1 is MDHEN and CDR2 is SYDVKM. The CDR3 spans 15 residues. The ends were cut back, 8 bases at V and 2 bases at J, with 19 bases in the middle. TCRdb ran MiXCR on the 5' RACE reads and lists one entry per CDR3 protein. The sample has some 4,000 distinct CDR3 sequences; approximately 8% are singletons. This clonotype rates as large (0.1 to 1%). Its target is unknown. Time point defined: sample taken at primary tumor resection. From tumor, nontumor lung or frozen PBMC, whole RNA was taken unsorted for sequencing. This rearrangement joins TRBV28 to TRBJ2-7; D is possibly TRBD1 (5 bases). Sequenced here: lung tumor tissue, sampled at surgery. The receptor comes from a male donor with early-stage non-small cell lung cancer. CDR3 sequence: CASQGSVVWTYEQYF. The CDR3, as DNA: TGTGCCAGCCAGGGCTCTGTGGTCTGGACCTACGAGCAGTACTTC.